This T cell receptor (beta chain) was profiled in a study of T cell responses to AZD1222 COVID-19 vaccine. This clone was counted a single time. Its antigen is still unknown. The CDR3 spans 13 residues. V gave up 4 bases and J gave up 8 bases, with 11 bases separating them. Profiling relied on immunoSEQ multiplex PCR, and the TCRdb table lists in-frame clones only, not all of them. The table shows more than 85,000 clones, with 80% to 90% occurring only once. Findings and limits, study-wide: Baseline antibody screening turned up just six or seven seropositive AZD1222 recipients.

The gene calls are TRBV12-3 or TRBV12-4 and TRBJ1-4; D gene uncertain. The source was peripheral blood, collected on day 0 of AZD1222 vaccination. This TCR was sampled from an adult in good health. The CDR3 reads CASSSILVEKLFF. As DNA, the CDR3 is TGTGCCAGCAGTTCTATACTCGTGGAAAAACTGTTTTTT.